A single sample gave rise to the 31 T cell receptor beta chains below, sequenced in a study of early stage breast cancer tumors. Profiling relied on immunoSEQ multiplex PCR, and the TCRdb table lists in-frame clones only, not all of them. The data hold 30,000 to 40,000 clones, with under 80% observed a single time. Sequenced material: blood. Receptor source: a person aged 55 to 69 with breast cancer.

V usage is TRBV27 and J usage is TRBJ2-5; 8 bases map to TRBD2. With V trimmed by 0 bases and J by 1 base, 10 bases remained unmatched. There are 18 residues in the CDR3. Germline CDR1 is MNHEY and CDR2 is SMNVEV (reference sequence). DNA of the CDR3: TGTGCCAGCAGTTTATCGTTCCCCGGGGGGGTTGGCCAAGAGACCCAGTACTTC. It yields the protein CASSLSFPGGVGQETQYF.

CDR3 sequence (DNA): TGCGCCAGCAGCCATCCTATGCAGGGCTACGAGCAGTACTTC. The encoded protein is CASSHPMQGYEQYF. V and J are TRBV4-1 and TRBJ2-7, with a weak D call TRBD1 (5 bases). The CDR3 is 14 residues long. The V end lost 3 bases, the J end lost 3 bases, and 12 bases lay between the germline ends. Germline V CDR1 and CDR2: MGHRA, YSYEKL.

The sample holds one count of this clone. The chain uses TRBV6-5 and TRBJ2-2; TRBD2 is a possible D gene (5 bases). CDR1 and CDR2 (germline): MNHEY, SVGAGI. CDR3 length: 14 amino acids. Trimming pared 2 bases from V and 3 bases from J, leaving 7 bases between. The CDR3 DNA is TGTGCCAGCAGTTACGCACTAGACACCGGGGAGCTGTTTTTT. Residues: CASSYALDTGELFF.

The chain links TRBV5-1 to TRBJ2-7, with D tentatively TRBD2 (5 bases). Germline V CDR1 and CDR2: SGHRS, YFSETQ. The CDR3 sequence is 14 residues long. Trimming cost V 0 bases and J 5 bases, with 12 bases left between them. The CDR3 here is CASSLEVGADEQYF. As DNA, the CDR3 is TGCGCCAGCAGCTTGGAAGTGGGAGCCGACGAGCAGTACTTC.

The J gene is TRBJ1-2, the V gene TRBV5-1; the D is unclear. The germline gives CDR1 SGHRS, CDR2 YFSETQ. The ends were cut back, 0 bases at V and 2 bases at J, with 5 bases in the middle. The CDR3 is made up of 13 amino acids. This chain's CDR3 is CASSLDSNYGYTF. The DNA for the CDR3 is TGCGCCAGCAGCTTGGACAGCAACTATGGCTACACCTTC. Complete variable domain (other parts from reference TRBV5-1 and TRBJ1-2): KAGVTQTPRYLIKTRGQQVTLSCSPISGHRSVSWYQQTPGQGLQFLFEYFSETQRNKGNFPGRFSGRQFSNSRSEMNVSTLELGDSALYLCASSLDSNYGYTFGSGTRLTVV.

The chain recombines TRBV19 with TRBJ1-1, with a weak D call TRBD1 (5 bases). The CDR3 sequence is 13 residues long. Deletions cut 8 bases from V and 7 bases from J, with 17 bases between. Per germline, CDR1 LNHDA and CDR2 SQIVND (reference sequence). CDR3 region: CASQSGQGGEAFF. CDR3 DNA: TGTGCCAGTCAGTCCGGGCAGGGAGGTGAAGCTTTCTTT.

J is TRBJ1-5 and V is TRBV7-9; the D gene is possibly TRBD1 (5 bases). Germline CDR1 reads SEHNR; CDR2 reads FQNEAQ (reference sequence). The CDR3 length is 18 residues. The V end lost 2 bases, the J end lost 6 bases, and 23 bases lay between the germline ends. The CDR3 is CASSLYGSGSGAGQPQHF. DNA for the CDR3: TGTGCCAGCAGCTTATATGGGTCCGGTAGCGGGGCGGGTCAGCCCCAGCATTTT.

This chain connects TRBV15 to TRBJ2-7; 8 bases line up with TRBD2. The germline V gene encodes CDR1 LNHNV and CDR2 YYDKDF (reference sequence). Losses at the gene ends were 0 bases for V and 1 base for J; bases not matched to a gene: 5. The CDR3 covers 16 residues. As DNA, the CDR3 is TGTGCCACCAGCAGAGATTGGAGCGGGAGTTCCTACGAGCAGTACTTC. This sequence encodes CATSRDWSGSSYEQYF. Looking up the rest from reference TRBV15 and TRBJ2-7 gives the full variable domain: DAMVIQNPRYQVTQFGKPVTLSCSQTLNHNVMYWYQQKSSQAPKLLFHYYDKDFNNEADTPDNFQSRRPNTSFCFLDIRSPGLGDTAMYLCATSRDWSGSSYEQYFGPGTRLTVT.

The chain combines TRBV6-5 with TRBJ2-5, with D tentatively TRBD1 or TRBD2 (5 bases each). The length of the CDR3 is 13 residues. Between the trimmed V and J ends, which lost 5 bases and 2 bases, there was a span of 9 bases. CDR1 MNHEY and CDR2 SVGAGI come from the germline V gene. The CDR3 DNA reads as TGTGCCAGCAGTCGACAGCGGCAAGAGACCCAGTACTTC. This translates into CASSRQRQETQYF.

The chain has TRBV12-5 and TRBJ2-1; 10 bases are a match to TRBD2. Germline CDR1 and CDR2: LGHNT and FRNRAP. Trimming took 0 bases from V and 8 from J; bases not matched to a gene: 7. The CDR3 extends over 16 amino acids. CDR3 protein: CASGLVTSGANDEQFF. CDR3 coding DNA: TGTGCTAGTGGTTTGGTAACTAGCGGGGCAAATGATGAGCAGTTCTTC. The full variable domain, with the rest looked up from reference TRBV12-5 and TRBJ2-1, is DARVTQTPRHKVTEMGQEVTMRCQPILGHNTVFWYRQTMMQGLELLAYFRNRAPLDDSGMPKDRFSAEMPDATLATLKIQPSEPRDSAVYFCASGLVTSGANDEQFFGPGTRLTVL.

The chain carries TRBV6-6 and TRBJ2-7; D is possibly TRBD1 (5 bases). The germline V and J ends were trimmed by 4 bases and 3 bases, with 10 bases remaining between them. This CDR3 comprises 13 residues. Germline assignment: CDR1 MNHNY and CDR2 SVGAGI (reference sequence). DNA of the CDR3: TGTGCCAGCAGTTCAACAGGTTTCTACGAGCAGTACTTC. Its translation: CASSSTGFYEQYF.

This clone was seen a handful of times. The chain joins TRBV10-2 to TRBJ1-2; D gene ambiguous. This CDR3 is built from 13 residues. V lost 2 bases to trimming and J lost 6 bases, with 10 bases between them. Germline V CDR1 and CDR2: WSHSY, SAAADI. As DNA, the CDR3 is TGCGCCAGCAGTGAGGAAGTGCGCGATGGCTACACCTTC. This sequence encodes CASSEEVRDGYTF.

This sequence joins TRBV5-1 and TRBJ2-1; 13 bases are shared with TRBD2. The germline CDR1 and CDR2 sequences are SGHRS and YFSETQ. This CDR3 region has 17 residues. V was clipped by 3 bases and J by 2 bases; unmatched bases: 5. The CDR3 DNA reads as TGCGCCAGCAGCTCCAAAGGGACTAGCGGGACCTACAATGAGCAGTTCTTC. The encoded protein is CASSSKGTSGTYNEQFF.

The chain has TRBV30 and TRBJ1-5; a possible D gene is TRBD1 (5 bases). This CDR3 is 15 amino acids long. Germline V gene data show CDR1 as GTSNPN and CDR2 as SVGIG (reference sequence). V was trimmed by 2 bases and J by 1 base, leaving 12 bases between them. The CDR3 protein is CAWSREGISNQPQHF. The CDR3 bases are TGTGCCTGGAGTAGGGAGGGGATAAGCAATCAGCCCCAGCATTTT. Filled out from reference TRBV30 and TRBJ1-5, the complete variable domain reads SQTIHQWPATLVQPVGSPLSLECTVEGTSNPNLYWYRQAAGRGLQLLFYSVGIGQISSEVPQNLSASRPQDRQFILSSKKLLLSDSGFYLCAWSREGISNQPQHFGDGTRLSIL.

The gene calls are TRBV19 and TRBJ2-6; the match to TRBD1 covers 10 bases. Germline loops: CDR1 LNHDA, CDR2 SQIVND (reference sequence). The length of the CDR3 is 17 residues. Trimming removed 3 bases from V and 2 bases from J; junction bases left unmatched: 4. The CDR3 DNA reads TGTGCCAGTAGTATTGGGACAGGGGACGCTGGGGCCAACGTCCTGACTTTC. Translating it yields CASSIGTGDAGANVLTF.

The chain couples TRBV6-4 to TRBJ2-7; 7 bases match TRBD1. V was pared by 3 bases and J by 3 bases, with 20 bases of the junction left unmatched. The CDR3 extends over 19 amino acids. Germline CDR1 reads MRHNA; CDR2 reads SNTAGT. CDR3 loop: CASSEPIGTDPRMDYEQYF. The CDR3 DNA reads TGTGCCAGCAGTGAACCGATCGGGACAGACCCGAGAATGGACTACGAGCAGTACTTC.

In DNA form, the CDR3 reads TGTGCCAGCAGCTTAGTTAGCGGGGGCACCGGGGAGCTGTTTTTT. Its translation is CASSLVSGGTGELFF. The rearrangement links TRBV11-2 to TRBJ2-2; 9 bases are shared with TRBD2. The CDR3 covers 15 residues. The ends lost 1 base at V and 4 bases at J; junction bases unmatched: 1. Germline lookup yields CDR1 SGHAT and CDR2 FQNNGV.

The V and J genes are TRBV2 and TRBJ1-1; TRBD1 matches at 7 bases. V shed 5 bases and J 1 base; nucleotides not matched to a gene: 4. The CDR3 consists of 14 residues. Looked up from germline, CDR1 is SNHLY and CDR2 is FYNNEI. The chain's CDR3 is CASSSGQKNTEAFF. CDR3 nucleotide sequence: TGTGCCAGCAGTTCGGGACAGAAGAACACTGAAGCTTTCTTT.

This clone occurred once. This chain joins TRBV2 and TRBJ2-7; no firm D call. CDR3 length equals 13 residues. Deletions cut 6 bases from V and 3 bases from J, with 12 bases between. Germline V lookup: CDR1 SNHLY, CDR2 FYNNEI. The CDR3 DNA reads TGTGCCAGCAGGCCGACTTTAAACTACGAGCAGTACTTC. It specifies CASRPTLNYEQYF.

The chain is built from TRBV25-1 and TRBJ2-3, with 10 bases fitting TRBD2. Germline loops: CDR1 MGHDK, CDR2 SYGVNS. V lost 2 bases to trimming and J lost 1 base; unmatched junction nucleotides: 6. The CDR3 extends over 17 amino acids. This CDR3 is CASSESGRAFGTDTQYF. The CDR3 DNA sequence: TGTGCCAGCAGTGAAAGCGGGAGGGCCTTTGGCACAGATACGCAGTATTTT.

By share, this clone counts as medium-sized. This chain joins TRBV7-9 and TRBJ2-5; TRBD2 aligns across 14 bases. Germline V gives CDR1 SEHNR, CDR2 FQNEAQ (reference sequence). Trimming removed 6 bases from V and 6 bases from J; junction bases left unmatched: 18. CDR3 length equals 19 residues. The CDR3 DNA is TGTGCCAGCAGTCAACCGGGACTAGCGGGAGTACCCCGGGGCCAGACCCAGTACTTC. Protein: CASSQPGLAGVPRGQTQYF.

The V gene is TRBV30, the J gene TRBJ1-3; 8 bases align to TRBD1. CDR3 size: 13 residues. Germline lookup yields CDR1 GTSNPN and CDR2 SVGIG (reference sequence). V dropped 8 bases and J dropped 0; count of bases not matched to a gene: 3. CDR3 amino acids: CAAGGSSGNTIYF. CDR3 nucleotide sequence: TGTGCCGCAGGGGGCAGCTCTGGAAACACCATATATTTT.

The chain carries TRBV9 and TRBJ1-1; TRBD1 aligns across 9 bases. V shed 4 bases and J 4 bases; nucleotides not matched to a gene: 5. The CDR3 loop spans 14 amino acids. Germline V gene lookup returns CDR1 SGDLS and CDR2 YYNGEE. This CDR3 is CASSLGTGITEAFF. In nucleotides, the CDR3 is TGTGCCAGCAGCTTAGGGACAGGGATCACTGAAGCTTTCTTT.

V usage is TRBV6-1 and J usage is TRBJ1-1; TRBD1 is a possible D gene (5 bases). The CDR3 spans 11 residues. The V gene's germline CDR1 is MNHNS and CDR2 SASEGT. Trimming pared 3 bases from V and 10 bases from J, leaving 9 bases between. The CDR3 is CASSEQGAAFF. Written as DNA, the CDR3 is TGTGCCAGCAGTGAGCAGGGAGCAGCTTTCTTT.

The chain has TRBV21-1 and TRBJ1-2. TRBV21-1 is classified as a pseudogene. This CDR3 is 16 amino acids long. In DNA form, the CDR3 reads TGTGCCAGCAGCAAAAGAGGGAGGGGGGATGTCTATGGCTACACCTTC. The encoded protein is CASSKRGRGDVYGYTF.

This chain connects TRBV7-9 to TRBJ2-1; 13 nucleotides agree with TRBD2. This CDR3 is built from 13 residues. V lost 6 bases, J lost 13 bases, and 6 bases stayed unmatched. Per the germline V gene, CDR1 is SEHNR and CDR2 is FQNEAQ (reference sequence). This CDR3 is CASRGTSGVLQFF. The CDR3 DNA reads TGTGCCAGCAGGGGGACTAGCGGGGTGTTACAGTTCTTC.

This chain uses TRBV18 with TRBJ1-1; D ambiguous. Trimming stripped 1 base from V and 4 bases from J, with 10 bases between. Germline V CDR1 and CDR2: KGHSH, LQKENI. This CDR3 contains 14 residues. CDR3 bases: TGTGCCAGCTCACCACAGGGATTGGGCACTGAAGCTTTCTTT. Translation: CASSPQGLGTEAFF.

The chain recombines TRBV15 with TRBJ1-1; 9 nucleotides line up with TRBD1. CDR3 length: 14 residues. The V gene end was trimmed by 4 bases and the J gene end by 6 bases; junction bases not matched to a gene: 6. Germline CDR1 LNHNV, CDR2 YYDKDF (reference sequence). For the CDR3, the DNA is TGTGCCACCAGCACCGGGACAGGGCTTGCTGAAGCTTTCTTT. Encoded protein: CATSTGTGLAEAFF.

The chain couples TRBV11-3 to TRBJ2-3, with TRBD2 matching over 7 bases. With V trimmed by 4 bases and J by 0 bases, 4 bases remained unmatched. The CDR3 sequence is 15 residues long. CDR1 is SGHNT, CDR2 YENEEA, per germline. The CDR3 loop reads CASSWGLSSTDTQYF. CDR3 DNA: TGTGCCAGCAGCTGGGGACTATCTAGCACAGATACGCAGTATTTT.

V gene TRBV5-1 combines with J gene TRBJ2-5, with 7 bases that match TRBD2. Trimming at V came to 5 bases and at J to 2 bases, leaving 9 bases not matched to a gene. The CDR3 totals 15 residues. Germline values: CDR1 SGHRS, CDR2 YFSETQ. The CDR3 spells CASRYAGTTQETQYF. CDR3 DNA sequence: TGCGCCAGCAGATATGCCGGGACTACACAAGAGACCCAGTACTTC.

The V gene is TRBV19, the J gene TRBJ1-2; tentatively, D is TRBD1 (5 bases). Trimming cost V 0 bases and J 10 bases, with 18 bases left between them. Germline V lookup: CDR1 LNHDA, CDR2 SQIVND (reference sequence). This CDR3 has 15 residues. The CDR3 here is CASSIDLGRAQYYTF. CDR3 coding DNA: TGTGCCAGTAGTATAGATTTGGGGCGCGCTCAATACTACACCTTC.